A selection of T cell receptor beta chains follows, all from one sample in a study of cytomegalovirus exposure and HLA in healthy donors. The data were produced by immunoSEQ multiplex PCR, yet TCRdb's version contains in-frame clones alone and is incomplete. The data hold tens of thousands of clones, with about 94% observed a single time. The sample taken for sequencing was PBMCs. Receptor source: a man younger than 30 in good health and CMV-seropositive. Both conserved end residues are part of each CDR3. D genes are given only for firm matches. Only some rows state a clone size, as once, few, many or a class for expanded clones.

CDR3 length,D gene,clone size,V gene,J gene,CDR3 protein,CDR3 DNA
17,NA,NA,TRBV5-4,TRBJ2-5,CASSVFSRQASQETQYF,TGTGCCAGCAGCGTCTTCTCACGACAGGCCAGCCAAGAGACCCAGTACTTC
15,TRBD1,NA,TRBV28,TRBJ2-7,CASSLSGGASYEQYF,TGTGCCAGCAGTTTGTCAGGGGGCGCCTCCTACGAGCAGTACTTC
15,TRBD2,NA,TRBV5-1,TRBJ2-7,CASSLHLAGGNEQYF,TGCGCCAGCAGCTTGCATCTAGCGGGAGGGAACGAGCAGTACTTC
13,NA,NA,TRBV7-9,TRBJ1-2,CASSSGTYYGYTF,TGTGCCAGCAGCTCCGGGACATACTATGGCTACACCTTC
15,NA,NA,TRBV15,TRBJ2-7,CATSRDKAGPYEQYF,TGTGCCACCAGCAGAGATAAGGCGGGGCCCTACGAGCAGTACTTC
17,TRBD1,once,TRBV28,TRBJ2-7,CASRGQGWRGNSYEQYF,TGTGCCAGCAGGGGACAGGGCTGGCGGGGGAACTCCTACGAGCAGTACTTC
14,NA,few,TRBV10-1,TRBJ2-5,CATGTSERVETQYF,TGCGCCACCGGGACATCGGAACGAGTAGAGACCCAGTACTTC
12,NA,NA,TRBV7-9,TRBJ1-2,CASSPSGNGYTF,TGTGCCAGCAGCCCATCGGGGAATGGCTACACCTTC
16,TRBD1,NA,TRBV5-4,TRBJ2-7,CASSLGPTGESYEQYF,TGTGCCAGCAGCTTGGGCCCGACAGGGGAATCCTACGAGCAGTACTTC
13,TRBD1,NA,TRBV6-1,TRBJ1-4,CAGGGTGDEKLFF,TGTGCCGGCGGTGGGACAGGGGATGAAAAACTGTTTTTT
17,TRBD2,NA,TRBV29-1,TRBJ2-7,CSVEDSQVASGRYEQYF,TGCAGCGTTGAAGATAGCCAGGTCGCTAGCGGTCGCTACGAGCAGTACTTC
15,NA,few,TRBV19,TRBJ2-3,CASSMRVSSTDTQYF,TGTGCCAGTAGTATGCGCGTGTCTAGCACAGATACGCAGTATTTT
14,TRBD1,NA,TRBV27,TRBJ1-1,CASSRTGGNTEAFF,TGTGCCAGCAGTCGTACAGGGGGGAACACTGAAGCTTTCTTT
16,TRBD1,NA,TRBV28,TRBJ2-1,CASSSTGGRSYNEQFF,TGTGCCAGCAGTTCAACAGGGGGCCGCTCCTACAATGAGCAGTTCTTC
18,NA,NA,TRBV19,TRBJ2-3,CASSIGGGGGSSTDTQYF,TGTGCCAGTAGTATAGGGGGAGGCGGGGGCTCTAGCACAGATACGCAGTATTTT
15,TRBD1,NA,TRBV28,TRBJ1-4,CASSLGAGGRGKLFF,TGTGCCAGCAGTTTAGGGGCAGGGGGTAGGGGAAAACTGTTTTTT
12,NA,NA,TRBV30,TRBJ1-1,CAFSREGNEAFF,TGTGCCTTCTCCAGGGAGGGGAATGAAGCTTTCTTT
14,NA,once,TRBV14,TRBJ2-7,CASSPSTGPLEQYF,TGTGCCAGCAGCCCCTCAACAGGGCCCCTGGAGCAGTACTTC
15,TRBD1,NA,TRBV7-2,TRBJ2-3,CASSYGQERTDTQYF,TGTGCCAGCAGCTATGGACAGGAACGCACAGATACGCAGTATTTT
12,NA,NA,TRBV27,TRBJ2-1,CASSLTGGEQFF,TGTGCCAGCAGCCTGACAGGCGGTGAGCAGTTCTTC